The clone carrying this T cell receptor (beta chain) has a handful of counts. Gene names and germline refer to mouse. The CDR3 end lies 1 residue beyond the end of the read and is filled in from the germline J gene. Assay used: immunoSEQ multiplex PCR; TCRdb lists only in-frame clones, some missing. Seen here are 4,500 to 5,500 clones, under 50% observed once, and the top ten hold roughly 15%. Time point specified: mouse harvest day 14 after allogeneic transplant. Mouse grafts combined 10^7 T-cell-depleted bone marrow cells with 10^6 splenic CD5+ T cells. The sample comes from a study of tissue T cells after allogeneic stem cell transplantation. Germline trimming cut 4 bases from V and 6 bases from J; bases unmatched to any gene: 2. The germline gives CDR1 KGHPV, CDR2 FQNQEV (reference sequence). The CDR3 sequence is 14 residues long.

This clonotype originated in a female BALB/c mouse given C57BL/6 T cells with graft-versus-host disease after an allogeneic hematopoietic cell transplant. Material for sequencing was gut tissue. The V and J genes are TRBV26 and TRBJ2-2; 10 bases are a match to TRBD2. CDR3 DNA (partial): TGTGCCAGCAGTCCGACTGGGGGGTCCGGGCAGCTCTAC. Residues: CASSPTGGSGQLY. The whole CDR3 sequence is CASSPTGGSGQLYF. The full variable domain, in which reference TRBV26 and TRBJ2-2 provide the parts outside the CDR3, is NSKVIQTPRYLVKGQGQKAKMRCIPEKGHPVVFWYQQNKNNEFKFLINFQNQEVLQQIDMTEKRFSAECPSNSPCSLEIQSSEAGDSALYLCASSPTGGSGQLYFGEGSKLTVL.